These 6 T cell receptor beta chains share one sample of origin, sequenced in a study of vaccination effects on CD4 cells after COVID-19. Isolation of CD4+ T cells took place after 10 to 11 days of culture. No antigen is known for these receptors. The repertoire was sequenced with immunoSEQ multiplex PCR; TCRdb's copy has only in-frame clones and lacks some. The sample records about 51,000 clones, roughly 80% being singletons. This specimen consisted of CD4+ T cells from PBMCs cultured without peptide, obtained before COVID-19 vaccination. Receptors originate from a human donor who had a prior SARS-CoV-2 infection.

Only one count was recorded for this clone. The chain combines TRBV25-1 with TRBJ2-7; D is perhaps TRBD1 (5 bases). Germline V gene sequence: CDR1 MGHDK, CDR2 SYGVNS. V was clipped by 3 bases and J by 7 bases, with 19 bases between them. This CDR3 region has 15 residues. The CDR3: CASSDSRWGGWEQYF. DNA of the CDR3: TGTGCCAGCAGTGATTCACGGTGGGGCGGTTGGGAGCAGTACTTC.

The V gene is TRBV30, the J gene TRBJ2-7; D might be TRBD2 (6 bases). The CDR3 runs to 13 residues. V was trimmed by 2 bases and J by 3 bases, leaving 11 bases between them. Germline CDR1 GTSNPN, CDR2 SVGIG (reference sequence). The DNA for the CDR3 is TGTGCCTGGAGTCGGGGGACGGTCTACGAGCAGTACTTC. It encodes CAWSRGTVYEQYF.

The chain links TRBV4-2 to TRBJ2-1; 9 nucleotides line up with TRBD2. This CDR3 contains 16 residues. CDR1 and CDR2 from the germline V gene are LGHNA and YNFKEQ. Trimming cost V 2 bases and J 8 bases; bases outside gene matches: 10. The CDR3 DNA follows: TGTGCCAGCAGCCAACTCTTAGCGGGAGCCGTTGATGAGCAGTTCTTC. Its protein is CASSQLLAGAVDEQFF.

This rearrangement joins TRBV5-4 to TRBJ1-3, with a weak D call TRBD1 (6 bases). Germline V gives CDR1 SGHNT, CDR2 YYREEE (reference sequence). Trimming took off 3 bases at V and 1 base at J, with 14 bases between the two ends. The CDR3 has 16 amino acids. The CDR3 protein is CASSYNSGESGNTIYF. The CDR3 DNA is TGTGCCAGCAGCTACAATTCAGGGGAATCTGGAAACACCATATATTTT. Full variable domain (missing parts from reference TRBV5-4 and TRBJ1-3): ETGVTQSPTHLIKTRGQQVTLRCSSQSGHNTVSWYQQALGQGPQFIFQYYREEENGRGNFPPRFSGLQFPNYSSELNVNALELDDSALYLCASSYNSGESGNTIYFGEGSWLTVV.

The chain has TRBV13 and TRBJ1-1; D not resolved. Trimming pared 0 bases from V and 7 bases from J, leaving 9 bases between. The CDR3 runs to 13 residues. Per germline, CDR1 PRHDT and CDR2 FYEKMQ (reference sequence). CDR3 DNA: TGTGCCAGCAGCTTAGGACTCAGAGATGAAGCTTTCTTT. Translated, it gives CASSLGLRDEAFF.

The chain employs TRBV10-3 and TRBJ1-5; D gene ambiguous. Trimming cost V 2 bases and J 3 bases, with 17 bases left between them. The CDR3 has 17 amino acids. Germline CDR1 reads ENHRY; CDR2 reads SYGVKD. This chain's CDR3 is CAISEVQNPGYNQPQHF. For the CDR3, the DNA is TGTGCCATCAGTGAGGTACAGAACCCCGGGTACAATCAGCCCCAGCATTTT.